The TCR beta chain described here comes from a study of breast tumors, draining lymph nodes, adjacent tissues. TCRdb processed the multiplex PCR reads anew with MiXCR; each CDR3 protein has one entry. The sample carries 75,000 to 100,000 distinct CDR3 sequences, approximately 19% recorded once. This clonotype was seen ten or more times. The lymph nodes were axillary draining lymph nodes from breast cancer patients. The germline V gene encodes CDR1 LNHDA and CDR2 SQIVND (reference sequence). The CDR3 covers 17 residues. V was shortened by 5 bases and J by 0 bases, with 20 bases between the two germline ends.

This chain links TRBV19 with TRBJ2-7; TRBD2 is a possible D gene (5 bases). The sample taken for sequencing was axillary lymph node tissue. The clonotype originates from a female donor with breast cancer. Some clones in this sample may be carry-over from other donors' samples. The CDR3 bases are TGTGCCAGTAGTCGAGGGTCCCGAGGGAGCACCTCCTACGAGCAGTACTTC. As protein: CASSRGSRGSTSYEQYF.